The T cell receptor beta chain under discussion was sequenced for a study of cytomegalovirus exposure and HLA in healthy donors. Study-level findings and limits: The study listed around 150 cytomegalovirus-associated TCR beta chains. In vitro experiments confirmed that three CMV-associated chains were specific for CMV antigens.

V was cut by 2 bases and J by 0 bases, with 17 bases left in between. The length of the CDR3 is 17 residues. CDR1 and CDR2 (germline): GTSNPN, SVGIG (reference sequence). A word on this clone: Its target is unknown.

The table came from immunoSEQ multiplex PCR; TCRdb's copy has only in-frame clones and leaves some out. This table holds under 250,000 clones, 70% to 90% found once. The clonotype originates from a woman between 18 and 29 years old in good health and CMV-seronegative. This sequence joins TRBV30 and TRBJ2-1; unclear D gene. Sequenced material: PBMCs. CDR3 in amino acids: CAWSNSGSTSSYNEQFF. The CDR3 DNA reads TGTGCCTGGAGTAATTCCGGGTCCACGAGCTCCTACAATGAGCAGTTCTTC.